Below are 32 T cell receptor beta chains sequenced from a single sample in a study of blood T cell repertoires in COVID-19. This table comes from immunoSEQ multiplex PCR, and its TCRdb copy is limited to in-frame clones, with some not included. The data show under 250,000 clones, with 89% seen just once and under 7.5% held by the top ten. Sequences were obtained from peripheral blood. Source of these receptors: a man between 60 and 75 years old who had recovered from COVID-19.

This clone was found once. This chain connects TRBV30 to TRBJ2-1; D is possibly TRBD1 (7 bases). V was cut by 4 bases and J by 1 base, with 11 bases left in between. Per the germline V gene, CDR1 is GTSNPN and CDR2 is SVGIG (reference sequence). This CDR3 spans 14 amino acids. The CDR3 nucleotides read TGTGCCTGGAAGGCGGGACAGTCCTACAATGAGCAGTTCTTC. Its protein is CAWKAGQSYNEQFF.

The table lists this clone with a count of one. The gene calls are TRBV30 and TRBJ2-2, with 11 bases identical to TRBD2. With V trimmed by 7 bases and J by 6 bases, 10 bases remained unmatched. This CDR3 contains 15 residues. Germline assignment: CDR1 GTSNPN and CDR2 SVGIG (reference sequence). The CDR3 DNA is TGTGCCTTGTTACTAGCGGGAGTTAACTCCGGGGAGCTGTTTTTT. Protein: CALLLAGVNSGELFF.

The sample holds one count of this clone. The junction and the germline gene differ at one end; a read error may be behind it. V and J are TRBV5-5 and TRBJ2-7; D might be TRBD2 (5 bases). Germline values: CDR1 SGHKS, CDR2 YYEKEE (reference sequence). The CDR3 runs to 13 residues. The CDR3 loop reads CASSLNYDYAQYF. Written as DNA, the CDR3 is TGTGCCAGCAGCTTGAACTACGACTACGCGCAGTACTTC. Using reference TRBV5-5 and TRBJ2-7 for the parts outside the CDR3, the full variable domain is DAGVTQSPTHLIKTRGQQVTLRCSPISGHKSVSWYQQVLGQGPQFIFQYYEKEERGRGNFPDRFSARQFPNYSSELNVNALLLGDSALYLCASSLNYDYAQYFGPGTRLTVT.

This chain joins TRBV28 and TRBJ1-4, with a tentative D call TRBD1 (6 bases). V lost 3 bases, J lost 4 bases, and 9 bases lay in between. The CDR3 sequence is 14 residues long. Germline V lookup: CDR1 MDHEN, CDR2 SYDVKM. The CDR3 DNA reads as TGTGCCAGCAGTTTGAGAGGGGGTAATGAAAAACTGTTTTTT. It translates to CASSLRGGNEKLFF.

The V gene is TRBV6-5, the J gene TRBJ2-5; no firm D call. CDR3 size: 11 residues. Germline-derived CDR1 and CDR2 are MNHEY and SVGAGI. Deletions cut 6 bases from V and 3 bases from J, with 5 bases between. CDR3 nucleotide sequence: TGTGCCAGCAGCTCTGAAGAGACCCAGTACTTC. Its protein product is CASSSEETQYF.

The J gene is TRBJ2-5, the V gene TRBV7-3; 9 nucleotides line up with TRBD2. This CDR3 region has 15 residues. Trimming removed 2 bases from V and 5 bases from J; junction bases left unmatched: 6. CDR1 and CDR2 (germline): SGHTA, FQGTGA. CDR3 sequence: CASSLRTSDIETQYF. For the CDR3, the DNA is TGTGCCAGCAGCTTACGGACTAGCGATATCGAGACCCAGTACTTC.

Concerning this clone itself: One end of the junction fails to match germline, which may point to a read error. The chain employs TRBV7-7 and TRBJ2-7, with 7 bases fitting TRBD2. The CDR3 has 13 residues. In germline, CDR1 is SSHAT, CDR2 FNYEAQ (reference sequence). The CDR3 DNA follows: TGTGCTAGCAGCCTCACCCGGGAGGCCGAGCAGTACTTC. Translating it yields CASSLTREAEQYF.

The CDR3 DNA follows: TGTGCCAGCTCACAGATAGCGGGACCGAACGAGCAGTACTTC. Translated, it gives CASSQIAGPNEQYF. This chain joins TRBV18 and TRBJ2-7, with 8 bases aligning to TRBD2. The CDR3 is made up of 14 amino acids. V was clipped by 4 bases and J by 5 bases; unmatched bases: 7. Germline assignment: CDR1 KGHSH and CDR2 LQKENI.

The rearrangement links TRBV9 to TRBJ2-7; 7 bases align to TRBD1. The germline gives CDR1 SGDLS, CDR2 YYNGEE. The CDR3 spans 16 residues. With 4 bases clipped from V and 5 bases from J, the junction kept 15 bases outside the gene matches. Here the CDR3 DNA reads TGTGCCAGCAGCCCAAAGACAGGGAACGGCCGGGACGAGCAGTACTTC. Protein: CASSPKTGNGRDEQYF.

The gene calls are TRBV6-5 and TRBJ1-4, with D perhaps matching TRBD1 (5 bases). Germline CDR1 is MNHEY and CDR2 is SVGAGI. The CDR3 is made up of 15 amino acids. V was shortened by 8 bases and J by 2 bases, with 15 bases between the two germline ends. The CDR3 loop is CASGAGLATNEKLFF. CDR3 DNA: TGTGCCAGCGGAGCAGGGTTGGCGACTAATGAAAAACTGTTTTTT.

The chain links TRBV30 to TRBJ1-5; D is ambiguous. The V end lost 3 bases, the J end lost 4 bases, and 10 bases lay between the germline ends. CDR1 is GTSNPN, CDR2 SVGIG, per germline (reference sequence). The CDR3 runs to 13 residues. The CDR3 region is CAWSEQLNQPQHF. CDR3 coding DNA: TGTGCCTGGAGCGAACAGCTGAATCAGCCCCAGCATTTT. Full variable domain (rest looked up from reference TRBV30 and TRBJ1-5): SQTIHQWPATLVQPVGSPLSLECTVEGTSNPNLYWYRQAAGRGLQLLFYSVGIGQISSEVPQNLSASRPQDRQFILSSKKLLLSDSGFYLCAWSEQLNQPQHFGDGTRLSIL.

The V and J genes are TRBV6-5 and TRBJ2-2; 10 bases line up with TRBD2. Trimming at V came to 6 bases and at J to 7 bases, leaving 8 bases not matched to a gene. CDR3 length: 15 residues. Germline assignment: CDR1 MNHEY and CDR2 SVGAGI. CDR3 residues: CASSKTSGARGELFF. The DNA of the CDR3 is TGTGCCAGCAGCAAAACTAGCGGGGCGCGCGGGGAGCTGTTTTTT.

The rearrangement uses TRBV28 and TRBJ2-7; TRBD1 aligns across 11 bases. CDR1 MDHEN and CDR2 SYDVKM come from the germline V gene. The ends lost 5 bases at V and 11 bases at J; junction bases unmatched: 11. The CDR3 is 14 residues long. The CDR3 region is CASSNRDRGYRKYF. The CDR3 nucleotides are TGTGCCAGCAGTAACCGGGACAGGGGGTACCGAAAGTACTTC.

The chain couples TRBV5-1 to TRBJ2-5; 7 bases are shared with TRBD2. The length of the CDR3 is 13 residues. From germline, CDR1 is SGHRS and CDR2 YFSETQ. The ends lost 4 bases at V and 9 bases at J; junction bases unmatched: 9. CDR3: CASSPGGTQAQYF. The CDR3 DNA is TGCGCCAGCAGCCCGGGGGGTACTCAGGCCCAGTACTTC.

The V call is TRBV3-1 (or the pseudogene TRBV3-2), the J call TRBJ2-7; 8 bases agree with TRBD2. Germline V CDR1 and CDR2: LGHDT, YNNKEL (reference sequence). The CDR3 is made up of 13 amino acids. V lost 4 bases, J lost 7 bases, and 6 bases stayed unmatched. In DNA, the CDR3 is TGTGCCAGCAGCCCCGGACTAGCCACTGAGCAGTACTTC. Protein: CASSPGLATEQYF.

This rearrangement joins TRBV5-1 to TRBJ1-4; the D gene is possibly TRBD1 (5 bases). Germline CDR1 reads SGHRS; CDR2 reads YFSETQ. This CDR3 is 16 amino acids long. V was cut by 3 bases and J by 7 bases, with 19 bases left in between. The chain's CDR3 is CASSSASGERSEKLFF. The DNA for the CDR3 is TGCGCCAGCAGCTCCGCCTCGGGGGAAAGGTCTGAAAAACTGTTTTTT.

The genes are TRBV5-4 and TRBJ1-2; D unclear. With 4 bases removed from V and 2 bases from J, the gap between germline ends came to 21 bases. The germline V gene has CDR1 SGHNT and CDR2 YYREEE (reference sequence). CDR3 length: 17 amino acids. The DNA of the CDR3 is TGTGCCAGCAGCCTGGGCGGGTCGGGCAGGCCGAACTATGGCTACACCTTC. This codes for CASSLGGSGRPNYGYTF.

The chain combines TRBV4-2 with TRBJ1-1; weak D call: TRBD1 (6 bases). The CDR3 loop spans 13 amino acids. Germline V gene lookup returns CDR1 LGHNA and CDR2 YNFKEQ. V was cut by 8 bases and J by 0 bases, with 10 bases left in between. In DNA, the CDR3 is TGTGCCAGCGGACAGCCGATGAACACTGAAGCTTTCTTT. This gives the protein CASGQPMNTEAFF.

The chain couples TRBV7-8 to TRBJ1-1, with a tentative D call TRBD1 (5 bases). Deletions cut 7 bases from V and 4 bases from J, with 13 bases between. Germline V gives CDR1 SGHVS, CDR2 FQNEAQ. The CDR3 sequence is 13 residues long. CDR3 sequence reads: CASNRRVGTEAFF. The CDR3 nucleotides read TGTGCCAGCAACAGGAGGGTAGGCACTGAAGCTTTCTTT.

The chain has TRBV5-1 and TRBJ2-3; a possible D gene is TRBD2 (6 bases). Trimming removed 2 bases at V and 1 base at J, with 11 bases between. CDR1 SGHRS and CDR2 YFSETQ come from the germline V gene. This CDR3 contains 15 residues. The CDR3 bases are TGCGCCAGCAGCTTTAGGGACTCACGCACAGATACGCAGTATTTT. Protein: CASSFRDSRTDTQYF. Based on the CDR3 plus reference TRBV5-1 and TRBJ2-3, the full variable domain is KAGVTQTPRYLIKTRGQQVTLSCSPISGHRSVSWYQQTPGQGLQFLFEYFSETQRNKGNFPGRFSGRQFSNSRSEMNVSTLELGDSALYLCASSFRDSRTDTQYFGPGTRLTVL.

This chain joins TRBV11-2 and TRBJ2-5; D is perhaps TRBD1 (6 bases). V was cut by 4 bases and J by 7 bases, with 13 bases left in between. Germline-derived CDR1 and CDR2 are SGHAT and FQNNGV. This CDR3 contains 13 residues. CDR3 amino acids: CASSSRDKGTQYF. Here the CDR3 DNA reads TGTGCCAGCAGCTCAAGGGACAAGGGGACCCAGTACTTC.

The chain recombines TRBV19 with TRBJ2-1; D is possibly TRBD1 (5 bases). Germline assignment: CDR1 LNHDA and CDR2 SQIVND (reference sequence). The CDR3 is made up of 15 amino acids. Trimming cost V 3 bases and J 6 bases, with 15 bases left between them. The CDR3 coding sequence is TGTGCCAGTAGTATCGGCCAGGGCCTTTTCAATGAGCAGTTCTTC. Residues: CASSIGQGLFNEQFF.

This clone occurred a few times. CDR3 coding DNA: TGTGCCAGCAGCCAAGGGCAGCTCAGGGTAGCTTTCTTT. Encoded protein: CASSQGQLRVAFF. The chain combines TRBV3-1 (or the pseudogene TRBV3-2) with TRBJ1-1, with D maybe TRBD1 (5 bases). Trimming shortened V by 1 base and J by 10 bases, and 13 bases separated the two germline ends. The CDR3 runs to 13 residues. Germline CDR1 reads LGHDT; CDR2 reads YNNKEL (reference sequence).

The chain uses TRBV10-3 and TRBJ2-7, with 7 bases fitting TRBD1. CDR3 length: 15 amino acids. Trimming cost V 0 bases and J 1 base; bases outside gene matches: 3. Germline CDR1 ENHRY, CDR2 SYGVKD. The CDR3 DNA follows: TGTGCCATCAGTGAGTCACCAGGGGGATCCTACGAGCAGTACTTC. The encoded protein is CAISESPGGSYEQYF.

CDR3 region: CASIRVGTAFDYGYTF. CDR3 nucleotides: TGTGCCAGCATCCGGGTGGGGACAGCCTTTGACTATGGCTACACCTTC. The chain has TRBV5-6 and TRBJ1-2, with 7 bases matching TRBD1. V shed 6 bases, J shed 3 bases, and the junction held 14 bases outside the gene matches. The CDR3 sequence is 16 residues long. Germline V gene sequence: CDR1 SGHDT, CDR2 YYEEEE.

This chain joins TRBV19 and TRBJ1-5; 8 bases line up with TRBD1. The germline CDR1 and CDR2 sequences are LNHDA and SQIVND (reference sequence). The CDR3 has 15 residues. Trimming removed 0 bases from V and 6 bases from J; junction bases left unmatched: 4. The chain's CDR3 is CASSIEGRGLQPQHF. CDR3 DNA: TGTGCCAGTAGTATAGAGGGCAGGGGGCTTCAGCCCCAGCATTTT.

This rearrangement joins TRBV19 to TRBJ2-6; 7 bases line up with TRBD2. Germline lookup yields CDR1 LNHDA and CDR2 SQIVND (reference sequence). Trimming at V came to 4 bases and at J to 2 bases, leaving 5 bases not matched to a gene. The CDR3 covers 16 residues. The CDR3 region is CASSNSGGTGANVLTF. For the CDR3, the DNA is TGTGCCAGTAGTAACTCCGGGGGGACTGGGGCCAACGTCCTGACTTTC.

This clone was recorded once. CDR3 sequence: CASIPLRGPRLNTGELFF. The CDR3 nucleotides are TGTGCCAGCATCCCGTTACGTGGGCCCCGGTTGAACACCGGGGAGCTGTTTTTT. The V call is TRBV7-6, the J call TRBJ2-2; D is unresolved. CDR3 length: 18 residues. The V gene lost 7 bases and the J gene lost 1 base, with 22 bases spanning the gap. Looked up from germline, CDR1 is SGHVS and CDR2 is FNYEAQ.

This chain connects TRBV19 to TRBJ1-2, with D perhaps matching TRBD1 (6 bases). Trimming stripped 7 bases from V and 8 bases from J, with 23 bases between. The CDR3 has 15 residues. CDR1 is LNHDA and CDR2 is SQIVND in the germline V gene (reference sequence). The CDR3 spells CASTPPTGLRGGYTF. The CDR3 nucleotides read TGTGCCAGTACCCCACCGACAGGTCTACGAGGAGGCTACACCTTC.

This clone was detected only a few times. V gene TRBV4-1 combines with J gene TRBJ2-2; 11 bases fit TRBD2. CDR1 and CDR2 from the germline V gene are MGHRA and YSYEKL. After removal of 4 bases from V and 5 bases from J, the junction contained 3 bases not matched to a gene. The CDR3 extends over 15 amino acids. The CDR3 is CASSLAGGPTGELFF. CDR3 DNA: TGCGCCAGCAGCCTAGCGGGGGGGCCGACCGGGGAGCTGTTTTTT.

This clone was counted once. The V and J genes are TRBV6-2 or TRBV6-3 and TRBJ2-7, with 11 bases identical to TRBD2. The CDR3 is 17 amino acids. Unmatched junction bases numbered 11, after V lost 0 bases and J lost 7 bases. The germline V gene has CDR1 MNHEY and CDR2 SVGEGT. The CDR3 region has the DNA TGTGCCAGCAGTTACTCAGGGCTAGCGGGAGGCCCGTGGGAGCAGTACTTC. This sequence encodes CASSYSGLAGGPWEQYF.

The chain recombines TRBV27 with TRBJ2-1; 8 bases match TRBD2. The CDR3 spans 14 residues. V lost 2 bases and J lost 6; bases outside the gene matches: 3. Germline loops: CDR1 MNHEY, CDR2 SMNVEV (reference sequence). The CDR3 nucleotides read TGTGCCAGCAGTTTAGCGGGAGGTCTCAATGAGCAGTTCTTC. Protein sequence: CASSLAGGLNEQFF.